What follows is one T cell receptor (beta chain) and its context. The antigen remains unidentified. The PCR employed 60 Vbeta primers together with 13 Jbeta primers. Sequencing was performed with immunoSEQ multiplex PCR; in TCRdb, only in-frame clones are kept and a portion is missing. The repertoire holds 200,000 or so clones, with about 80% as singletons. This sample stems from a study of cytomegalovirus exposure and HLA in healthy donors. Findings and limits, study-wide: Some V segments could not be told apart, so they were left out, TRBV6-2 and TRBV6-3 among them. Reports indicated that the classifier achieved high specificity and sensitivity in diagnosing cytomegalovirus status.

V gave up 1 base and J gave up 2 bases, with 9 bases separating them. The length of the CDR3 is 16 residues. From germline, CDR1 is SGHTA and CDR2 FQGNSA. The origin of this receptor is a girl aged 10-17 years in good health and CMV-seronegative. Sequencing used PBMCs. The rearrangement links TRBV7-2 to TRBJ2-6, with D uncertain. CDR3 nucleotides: TGTGCCAGCAGCTTAGTCGGAGACCCTGGGGCCAACGTCCTGACTTTC. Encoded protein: CASSLVGDPGANVLTF.